These 29 T cell receptor beta chains came from one sample sequenced in a study of CD8 T cells in Susac syndrome. Random hexamers primed reverse transcription of about 0.45 to 1 ug RNA. TCRdb independently ran MiXCR on the immunoSEQ multiplex PCR reads; one entry per CDR3 protein. The table lists about 71,000 distinct CDR3 sequences, approximately 93% of them singletons, with roughly 0.15% in the top ten. Material for sequencing was CD4+ T cells from PBMCs. All receptors derive from a human donor with Susac syndrome.

The rearrangement joins TRBV19 to TRBJ1-4; a weak D match, TRBD1 (6 bases). The CDR3 is made up of 14 amino acids. CDR1 is LNHDA and CDR2 is SQIVND in the germline V gene (reference sequence). The V and J ends lost 8 bases and 8 bases respectively, with 18 bases between them. CDR3 protein: CASRVWGAEEKLFF. CDR3 sequence (DNA): TGTGCCAGTCGTGTGTGGGGGGCTGAGGAAAAACTGTTTTTT. The complete variable domain, with remaining parts taken from reference TRBV19 and TRBJ1-4, reads DGGITQSPKYLFRKEGQNVTLSCEQNLNHDAMYWYRQDPGQGLRLIYYSQIVNDFQKGDIAEGYSVSREKKESFPLTVTSAQKNPTAFYLCASRVWGAEEKLFFGSGTQLSVL.

V and J are TRBV30 and TRBJ1-6, with 9 bases lining up with TRBD1. Germline-derived CDR1 and CDR2 are GTSNPN and SVGIG (reference sequence). J lost 7 bases, V lost 3 bases, and 7 bases had no gene match. The CDR3 sequence is 15 residues long. The CDR3 bases are TGTGCCTGGAGCGCGGGACAGGGTGACAATTCACCCCTCCACTTT. This encodes CAWSAGQGDNSPLHF.

CDR3: CSARDRQSRTEAFF. CDR3 coding DNA: TGCAGTGCTAGAGATCGACAGTCAAGAACTGAAGCTTTCTTT. The chain joins TRBV20-1 to TRBJ1-1, with D possibly matching TRBD1 (5 bases). CDR1 DFQATT and CDR2 SNEGSKA come from the germline V gene (reference sequence). V gave up 0 bases and J gave up 5 bases, with 13 bases separating them. This CDR3 comprises 14 residues.

This clonotype appeared a single time. The rearrangement uses TRBV18 and TRBJ1-2; D is ambiguous. The CDR3 has 16 amino acids. Trimming shortened V by 3 bases and J by 7 bases, and 21 bases separated the two germline ends. The germline CDR1 and CDR2 sequences are KGHSH and LQKENI. CDR3: CASSPGSLTRSLGYTF. Here the CDR3 DNA reads TGTGCCAGCTCACCCGGAAGTCTGACCCGATCTCTTGGCTACACCTTC.

CDR3 in DNA: TGTGCCAGCAGTTACTCGAGGGGACAGGGGAGGGACGAGCAGTACTTC. It is translated as CASSYSRGQGRDEQYF. The V gene is TRBV6-2 or TRBV6-3, the J gene TRBJ2-7; 10 positions agree with TRBD1. CDR3 length equals 16 residues. Trimming removed 0 bases from V and 5 bases from J; junction bases left unmatched: 7. From germline, CDR1 is MNHEY and CDR2 SVGEGT.

This chain uses TRBV7-2 with TRBJ2-7; tentatively, D is TRBD1 (6 bases). There are 13 residues in the CDR3. Per the germline V gene, CDR1 is SGHTA and CDR2 is FQGNSA. Trimming removed 5 bases at V and 2 bases at J, with 10 bases between. CDR3 sequence: CASSPRTAYEQYF. In DNA form, the CDR3 reads TGTGCCAGCAGCCCTAGGACAGCCTACGAGCAGTACTTC.

This chain connects TRBV3-1 to TRBJ1-5; no clear D gene. This CDR3 comprises 12 residues. V lost 1 base and J lost 9, with 7 bases in between. The germline V gene has CDR1 LGHDT and CDR2 YNNKEL (reference sequence). The CDR3 region has the DNA TGTGCCAGCAGCCAAGTGCGGGGGCCCCAGCATTTT. This gives the protein CASSQVRGPQHF.

The rearrangement uses TRBV27 and TRBJ2-7; tentatively, D is TRBD1 (6 bases). The CDR3 has 17 amino acids. V was pared by 4 bases and J by 4 bases, with 23 bases between. Per germline, CDR1 MNHEY and CDR2 SMNVEV (reference sequence). The CDR3 loop reads CASSSNIKPQGRYEQYF. The CDR3, as DNA: TGTGCCAGCAGTTCAAATATAAAGCCACAGGGTCGATACGAGCAGTACTTC.

V is TRBV11-1 and J is TRBJ1-1; 8 bases map to TRBD1. Germline trimming cut 4 bases from V and 2 bases from J; bases unmatched to any gene: 6. CDR3 length equals 15 residues. The germline V gene has CDR1 SGHAT and CDR2 FQDESV (reference sequence). CDR3 nucleotide sequence: TGTGCCAGCAGCTCCCGACAGGGGTCAAACACTGAAGCTTTCTTT. Residues: CASSSRQGSNTEAFF.

This clonotype has only one observation. The chain carries TRBV5-1 and TRBJ2-6; 14 bases are a match to TRBD2. V dropped 4 bases and J dropped 2; count of bases not matched to a gene: 2. This CDR3 region has 17 residues. Germline assignment: CDR1 SGHRS and CDR2 YFSETQ. CDR3 loop: CASSQTSGGAGANVLTF. CDR3 nucleotides: TGCGCCAGCAGCCAGACTAGCGGGGGGGCTGGGGCCAACGTCCTGACTTTC.

The CDR3 nucleotides are TGCAGTGCTAGAGATCACAGGGGAGAGACCCAGTACTTC. This gives the protein CSARDHRGETQYF. The chain recombines TRBV20-1 with TRBJ2-5, with 7 nucleotides matching TRBD1. There are 13 residues in the CDR3. V gave up 0 bases and J gave up 4 bases; unmatched junction bases: 2. Germline V gives CDR1 DFQATT, CDR2 SNEGSKA (reference sequence).

The V and J genes are TRBV4-3 and TRBJ2-1; a possible D gene is TRBD2 (6 bases). Germline CDR1 and CDR2: LGHNA and YSLEER. V was shortened by 4 bases and J by 4 bases, with 14 bases between the two germline ends. The CDR3 covers 15 residues. DNA for the CDR3: TGCGCCAGCAGCCCGACTGGGACTGTTTACAATGAGCAGTTCTTC. Translating it yields CASSPTGTVYNEQFF.

The V and J genes are TRBV20-1 and TRBJ2-7; maybe TRBD1 (7 bases). The germline V gene encodes CDR1 DFQATT and CDR2 SNEGSKA (reference sequence). The CDR3 sequence is 14 residues long. V lost 1 base to trimming and J lost 1 base, with 11 bases between them. For the CDR3, the DNA is TGCAGTGCTAGAGTGCGGGACAGATCCTACGAGCAGTACTTC. Its protein is CSARVRDRSYEQYF.

For the CDR3, the DNA is TGTGCCAGCAGCGAGGGGATGGGCACCGGGGAGCTGTTTTTT. Protein product: CASSEGMGTGELFF. The chain combines TRBV7-3 with TRBJ2-2, with D tentatively TRBD1 or TRBD2 (5 bases each). The germline CDR1 and CDR2 sequences are SGHTA and FQGTGA. The CDR3 is made up of 14 amino acids. The germline V and J ends were trimmed by 5 bases and 4 bases, with 11 bases remaining between them. Looking up the rest from reference TRBV7-3 and TRBJ2-2 gives the full variable domain: GAGVSQTPSNKVTEKGKYVELRCDPISGHTALYWYRQSLGQGPEFLIYFQGTGAADDSGLPNDRFFAVRPEGSVSTLKIQRTERGDSAVYLCASSEGMGTGELFFGEGSRLTVL.

The J gene is TRBJ1-1, the V gene TRBV7-9, with no clear D. Trimming left V 5 bases short and J 1 base short, with 17 bases between. CDR1 SEHNR and CDR2 FQNEAQ come from the germline V gene (reference sequence). The CDR3 runs to 16 residues. This CDR3 is CASSPHMKGPNTEAFF. The DNA of the CDR3 is TGTGCCAGCAGCCCCCATATGAAAGGCCCGAACACTGAAGCTTTCTTT.

The V call is TRBV2, the J call TRBJ2-4; the D is unclear. V dropped 5 bases and J dropped 6 bases, with 8 bases sitting between them. The germline V gene has CDR1 SNHLY and CDR2 FYNNEI. This CDR3 spans 12 amino acids. The CDR3 sequence is CASSKSGNIQYF. In DNA form, the CDR3 reads TGTGCCAGCAGTAAATCGGGAAACATTCAGTACTTC.

The gene calls are TRBV29-1 and TRBJ2-5, with TRBD2 matching over 12 bases. The CDR3 contains 17 residues. The V gene's germline CDR1 is SQVTM and CDR2 ANQGSEA. Unmatched junction bases numbered 14, after V lost 7 bases and J lost 2 bases. The CDR3: CSAVTSGGPISQETQYF. The CDR3, as DNA: TGCAGCGCCGTAACTAGCGGGGGGCCAATATCTCAAGAGACCCAGTACTTC. The whole variable domain, filled in from reference TRBV29-1 and TRBJ2-5, reads SAVISQKPSRDICQRGTSLTIQCQVDSQVTMMFWYRQQPGQSLTLIATANQGSEATYESGFVIDKFPISRPNLTFSTLTVSNMSPEDSSIYLCSAVTSGGPISQETQYFGPGTRLLVL.

This sequence joins TRBV7-3 and TRBJ2-1, with 9 bases aligning to TRBD1. The length of the CDR3 is 15 residues. V lost 2 bases and J lost 6; bases outside the gene matches: 5. Germline V gene data show CDR1 as SGHTA and CDR2 as FQGTGA. The CDR3 bases are TGTGCCAGCAGCTTATGGGGGACAGGGCCCAATGAGCAGTTCTTC. Protein: CASSLWGTGPNEQFF.

The chain uses TRBV20-1 and TRBJ2-7; 8 bases are a match to TRBD1. CDR3 length equals 16 residues. From germline, CDR1 is DFQATT and CDR2 SNEGSKA (reference sequence). Trimming at V came to 5 bases and at J to 0 bases, leaving 12 bases not matched to a gene. The CDR3 loop reads CSAYFPSTGVSYEQYF. The CDR3 region has the DNA TGCAGTGCTTATTTCCCTTCGACAGGGGTCTCCTACGAGCAGTACTTC.

V usage is TRBV5-1 and J usage is TRBJ2-3; D is unresolved. Trimming pared 5 bases from V and 0 bases from J, leaving 7 bases between. This CDR3 has 13 amino acids. From germline, CDR1 is SGHRS and CDR2 YFSETQ. The CDR3 nucleotides read TGCGCCAGCAGATCCACTAGCACAGATACGCAGTATTTT. Protein product: CASRSTSTDTQYF.

This clonotype was picked up one time. This CDR3 is CASSYSTGLYGYTF. CDR3 in DNA: TGTGCCAGCAGTTACTCAACAGGACTCTATGGCTACACCTTC. The chain is built from TRBV6-5 and TRBJ1-2, with D possibly TRBD1 on 5 matching bases. The germline V and J ends were trimmed by 0 bases and 4 bases, with 9 bases remaining between them. The CDR3 loop spans 14 amino acids. Germline loops: CDR1 MNHEY, CDR2 SVGAGI.

This chain links TRBV11-2 with TRBJ2-7; 8 bases are a match to TRBD1. Trimming removed 5 bases from V and 1 base from J; junction bases left unmatched: 10. Germline-derived CDR1 and CDR2 are SGHAT and FQNNGV. This CDR3 comprises 16 residues. The DNA for the CDR3 is TGTGCCAGCAGCCGCGCGGGAACAGGGGGTTCCTACGAGCAGTACTTC. Residues: CASSRAGTGGSYEQYF.

In its sample, this clonotype was seen once. The CDR3 here is CASSRSEGDREETQYF. The CDR3 DNA sequence: TGCGCCAGCAGCCGGTCCGAAGGGGACAGGGAAGAGACCCAGTACTTC. This rearrangement joins TRBV4-1 to TRBJ2-5, with TRBD1 identical over 9 bases. The CDR3 has 16 amino acids. The V segment lost 4 bases and the J segment 3 bases; nucleotides outside the gene matches: 9. CDR1 is MGHRA, CDR2 YSYEKL, per germline.

This chain joins TRBV28 and TRBJ1-6; 9 bases are a match to TRBD1. CDR1 is MDHEN, CDR2 SYDVKM, per germline. Unmatched junction bases numbered 1, after V lost 8 bases and J lost 8 bases. The CDR3 totals 12 residues. CDR3 in DNA: TGTGCCAGCCGGACAGGGGATTCACCCCTCCACTTT. Residues: CASRTGDSPLHF.

This clonotype has just a few counts. The chain uses TRBV14 and TRBJ1-6; unclear D gene. This CDR3 region has 13 residues. The V end was cut by 1 base, the J end by 8 bases, with 6 bases between. Germline values: CDR1 SGHDN, CDR2 FVKESK. CDR3 in DNA: TGTGCCAGCAGCCAAGTTCGGTATTCACCCCTCCACTTT. This sequence encodes CASSQVRYSPLHF. Based on the CDR3 plus reference TRBV14 and TRBJ1-6, the full variable domain is EAGVTQFPSHSVIEKGQTVTLRCDPISGHDNLYWYRRVMGKEIKFLLHFVKESKQDESGMPNNRFLAERTGGTYSTLKVQPAELEDSGVYFCASSQVRYSPLHFGNGTRLTVT.

The V call is TRBV5-1, the J call TRBJ2-7; possible D gene TRBD2, 5 bases. V was shortened by 9 bases and J by 7 bases, with 23 bases between the two germline ends. CDR1 and CDR2 from the germline V gene are SGHRS and YFSETQ. The CDR3 extends over 14 amino acids. The CDR3 DNA reads as TGCGCCACCTCAACGGGCGGGCTTATATCGGAGCAGTACTTC. Translated, it gives CATSTGGLISEQYF.

This clonotype occurred once. V and J are TRBV20-1 and TRBJ2-5; D unclear. The germline gives CDR1 DFQATT, CDR2 SNEGSKA (reference sequence). V was cut by 6 bases and J by 5 bases, with 22 bases left in between. This CDR3 region has 15 residues. This CDR3 is CSAHISGSEWETQYF. The CDR3 DNA reads as TGCAGTGCCCACATCAGTGGATCCGAGTGGGAGACCCAGTACTTC.

The CDR3 is CSAWDITNEKLFF. In DNA, the CDR3 is TGCAGTGCTTGGGACATAACTAATGAAAAACTGTTTTTT. V usage is TRBV20-1 and J usage is TRBJ1-4; TRBD1 is a possible D gene (6 bases). The V end was cut by 5 bases, the J end by 1 base, with 8 bases between. Germline V gene sequence: CDR1 DFQATT, CDR2 SNEGSKA (reference sequence). The CDR3 covers 13 residues.

This chain joins TRBV20-1 and TRBJ2-7; no firm D call. The CDR3 runs 14 residues. V was shortened by 0 bases and J by 0 bases, with 9 bases between the two germline ends. CDR1 is DFQATT, CDR2 SNEGSKA, per germline (reference sequence). DNA for the CDR3: TGCAGTGCTAGAGATTTGGGGAACTCCTACGAGCAGTACTTC. This sequence encodes CSARDLGNSYEQYF.